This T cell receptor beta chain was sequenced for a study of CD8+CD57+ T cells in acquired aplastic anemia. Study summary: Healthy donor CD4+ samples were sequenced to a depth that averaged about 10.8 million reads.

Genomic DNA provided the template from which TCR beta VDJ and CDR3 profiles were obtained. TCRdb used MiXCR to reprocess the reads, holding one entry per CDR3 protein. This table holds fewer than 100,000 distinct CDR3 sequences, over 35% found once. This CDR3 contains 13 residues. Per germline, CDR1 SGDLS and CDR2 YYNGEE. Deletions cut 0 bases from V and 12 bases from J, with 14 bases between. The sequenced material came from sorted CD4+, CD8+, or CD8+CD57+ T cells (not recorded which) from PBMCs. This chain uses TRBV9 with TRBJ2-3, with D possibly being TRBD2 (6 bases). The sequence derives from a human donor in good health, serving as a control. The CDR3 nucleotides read TGTGCCAGCAGCGTAGTTAGGGGAGGTACACAGTATTTT. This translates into CASSVVRGGTQYF. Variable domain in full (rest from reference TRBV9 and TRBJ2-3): DSGVTQTPKHLITATGQRVTLRCSPRSGDLSVYWYQQSLDQGLQFLIQYYNGEERAKGNILERFSAQQFPDLHSELNLSSLELGDSALYFCASSVVRGGTQYFGPGTRLTVL.